This T cell receptor (beta chain) was documented in a study of CD8+ T cells in alopecia areata. Alopecia areata patients gave lesional scalp punch biopsies and peripheral blood samples. The CDR3 covers 12 residues. With 0 bases removed from V and 3 bases from J, the gap between germline ends came to 6 bases. In germline, CDR1 is SQVTM, CDR2 ANQGSEA. In its sample, this clone was seen a few times. Sequencing templates came from extracted RNA that was reverse transcribed into cDNA. The repertoire was sequenced with immunoSEQ multiplex PCR; TCRdb's copy has only in-frame clones and lacks some. The sample has around 160,000 clones; more than 40% are singletons.

The clonotype was recovered from a human donor with alopecia areata. Sequencing was performed on CD4+ T cells sorted from blood. The chain combines TRBV29-1 with TRBJ2-7; D is ambiguous. CDR3 amino acids: CSVEDSFYEQYF. Written as DNA, the CDR3 is TGCAGCGTTGAAGATTCCTTCTACGAGCAGTACTTC.